This T cell receptor beta chain was found in a study of blood T cell repertoires in COVID-19. Study context: Spain, Italy and the United States supplied samples that represented acute and convalescent COVID-19.

In the original processing: Using reference gene primer amplification, nucleated cell counts were estimated. Sequencing used immunoSEQ multiplex PCR; TCRdb keeps in-frame clones, though not all of them. V and J calls and clone size are given by that table; D and trimming were obtained from the DNA. Of about 270,000 clones in the sample, 75% to 90% are singletons; the top ten hold about 4%. Trimming at V came to 8 bases and at J to 4 bases, leaving 10 bases not matched to a gene. The CDR3 has 14 residues. The germline V gene has CDR1 SNHLY and CDR2 FYNNEI. The genes are TRBV2 and TRBJ2-7; TRBD2 matches 8 bases. The receptor's source is a woman in her 30s with acute COVID-19. Sequencing was carried out using PBMCs or T cells enriched from blood (not recorded which). CDR3 amino acids: CASCWTSNYYEQYF. The DNA for the CDR3 is TGTGCCAGCTGTTGGACTAGCAATTATTACGAGCAGTACTTC. Full variable domain (rest looked up from reference TRBV2 and TRBJ2-7): EPEVTQTPSHQVTQMGQEVILRCVPISNHLYFYWYRQILGQKVEFLVSFYNNEISEKSEIFDDQFSVERPDGSNFTLKIRSTKLEDSAMYFCASCWTSNYYEQYFGPGTRLTVT.